This TCR beta chain was obtained from a study of Graves' ophthalmopathy and Graves' hyperthyroidism. Study observations and caveats: Also, most clonotypes expanded in the thyroid above 0.001 frequency appeared in blood. A roughly 83% specificity and 85% to 90% sensitivity were achieved by a 13-signature model that separated ophthalmopathy from stable hyperthyroidism.

V was pared by 3 bases and J by 5 bases, with 16 bases between. The CDR3 consists of 15 residues. RNA served as the template for amplifying TCR beta CDR3 regions. Second-round multiplex PCR came after first-round RT-PCR with HTBI primers. MiXCR, applied by TCRdb to the multiplex PCR reads, yields one record per CDR3 protein. The sample holds 200,000 to 250,000 distinct CDR3 sequences, 25% to 30% seen once. This clonotype appeared many times. Its antigen is undetermined. The clonotype originates from a man between 50 and 59 years old with Graves' ophthalmopathy. The sequenced sample consisted of peripheral blood. The chain is built from TRBV12-3 or TRBV12-4 and TRBJ2-5, with D possibly being TRBD2 (6 bases). CDR3 DNA: TGTGCCAGCAGTTTTGGGGGGTTGCTAACGGAGACCCAGTACTTC. Translating gives CASSFGGLLTETQYF.